This is a list of T cell receptor beta chains from one sample in a study of T cell responses to AZD1222 COVID-19 vaccine. Libraries were prepared by immunoSEQ multiplex PCR; TCRdb keeps only in-frame clonotypes and omits some of them. The data show about 130,000 clones, with roughly 92% seen just once and 0.85% to 1.2% held by the top ten. The sequencing used peripheral blood, collected 28 days after the second AZD1222 dose. The origin of the receptors is an adult who received the AZD1222 COVID-19 vaccine. CDR3s include the opening cysteine and the closing phenylalanine or tryptophan.

v_gene: TRBV4-2; j_gene: TRBJ2-1; CDR3aa: CASSQVSSGTSVFF
v_gene: TRBV3-1/TRBV3-2; j_gene: TRBJ2-1; CDR3aa: CASSLVSGRVAYNEQFF
v_gene: TRBV19; j_gene: TRBJ2-1; CDR3aa: CASSKQAEGGNEQFF
v_gene: TRBV6-4; j_gene: TRBJ2-3; CDR3aa: CASSDGSVAGGRDTQYF
v_gene: TRBV2; j_gene: TRBJ1-2; CDR3aa: CASSEEGGSGYGYTF
v_gene: TRBV7-2; j_gene: TRBJ2-3; CDR3aa: CASSFDPWGGTDTQYF
v_gene: TRBV29-1; j_gene: TRBJ2-3; CDR3aa: CSGELAGDPDTQYF
v_gene: TRBV7-6; j_gene: TRBJ2-2; CDR3aa: CASSPGWLNTGELFF
v_gene: TRBV13; j_gene: TRBJ2-3; CDR3aa: CASSFGQATGADTQYF
v_gene: TRBV5-1; j_gene: TRBJ2-1; CDR3aa: CASSILLAGEDEQFF
v_gene: TRBV2; j_gene: TRBJ2-2; CDR3aa: CASSVNSGSTAGELFF
v_gene: TRBV5-1; j_gene: TRBJ1-2; CDR3aa: CASRLRDDYGYTF
v_gene: TRBV28; j_gene: TRBJ1-6; CDR3aa: CASSPLGTDNSPLHF
v_gene: TRBV18; j_gene: TRBJ1-1; CDR3aa: CASSAGQGYTEAFF
v_gene: TRBV6-1; j_gene: TRBJ2-1; CDR3aa: CASSELSGSYNEQFF
v_gene: TRBV6-6; j_gene: TRBJ1-1; CDR3aa: CASRLRGTEAFF
v_gene: TRBV5-4; j_gene: TRBJ2-1; CDR3aa: CAIETSYNEQFF
v_gene: TRBV24-1; j_gene: TRBJ1-2; CDR3aa: CATSDDRGYGYTF
v_gene: TRBV29-1; j_gene: TRBJ2-7; CDR3aa: CSVAGQGAEEQYF
v_gene: TRBV7-3; j_gene: TRBJ2-7; CDR3aa: CASSLGSGLGEQYF
v_gene: TRBV9; j_gene: TRBJ2-1; CDR3aa: CASSGPQGRYNEQFF
v_gene: TRBV18; j_gene: TRBJ1-2; CDR3aa: CASSPPDGRYGYTF
v_gene: TRBV5-1; j_gene: TRBJ1-4; CDR3aa: CASSRESSNEKLFF
v_gene: TRBV4-1; j_gene: TRBJ2-7; CDR3aa: CASSPSDLDRGYEQYF
v_gene: TRBV30; j_gene: TRBJ2-1; CDR3aa: CAWETGLVNEQFF
v_gene: TRBV7-9; j_gene: TRBJ1-5; CDR3aa: CASSLSTLGQGLGQPQHF
v_gene: TRBV29-1; j_gene: TRBJ2-7; CDR3aa: CTKTGTYEQYF
v_gene: TRBV5-1; j_gene: TRBJ2-7; CDR3aa: CASNGQVSYEQYF
v_gene: TRBV3-1/TRBV3-2; j_gene: TRBJ1-5; CDR3aa: CASSQDPGMDQPQHF
v_gene: TRBV14; j_gene: TRBJ2-5; CDR3aa: CASSQERGALQETQYF
v_gene: TRBV4-3; j_gene: TRBJ2-3; CDR3aa: CASSQEGRVRTDTQYF
v_gene: TRBV3-1/TRBV3-2; j_gene: TRBJ2-2; CDR3aa: CASSQDLTAGELFF
v_gene: TRBV27; j_gene: TRBJ2-1; CDR3aa: CASSSVQGYGNEQFF
v_gene: TRBV5-1; j_gene: TRBJ2-5; CDR3aa: CASSRGQGPQETQYF
v_gene: TRBV29-1; j_gene: TRBJ2-3; CDR3aa: CSVERGQGGTDTQYF
v_gene: TRBV9; j_gene: TRBJ1-3; CDR3aa: CASSVARTGNTIYF